A single sample is the source of the 24 T cell receptor beta chains below, sequenced in a study of blood T cell repertoires in COVID-19 (dated by TCRdb to about 2020). To prepare the library, the immunoSEQ multiplex PCR assay was applied. In its TCRdb copy, this immuneACCESS table keeps in-frame sequences only and misses some clones. Where compared with another copy, unresolved V genes explain less than half of these, and the others have no known cause. In this sample the table shows 150,000 to 200,000 clones, more than 60% of which occur a single time. Roughly 14% of the sample lies in the top ten. Source material: peripheral blood. The receptors derive from a man in his fifties or sixties who had recovered from COVID-19.

The chain uses TRBV27 and TRBJ1-2; 9 positions match TRBD1. Germline V lookup: CDR1 MNHEY, CDR2 SMNVEV (reference sequence). The length of the CDR3 is 15 residues. V shed 3 bases and J 1 base; nucleotides not matched to a gene: 3. The CDR3 nucleotides read TGTGCCAGCAGTTTTAGGACAGGGGATAACTATGGCTACACCTTC. It codes for CASSFRTGDNYGYTF.

This clone was found a few times. The chain combines TRBV28 with TRBJ1-5; D gene ambiguous. This CDR3 is 15 amino acids long. Trimming took 6 bases from V and 0 from J, leaving 12 bases between them. CDR1 and CDR2 (germline): MDHEN, SYDVKM. CDR3: CASSADNYSNQPQHF. The CDR3 nucleotides are TGTGCCAGCAGCGCGGATAACTATAGCAATCAGCCCCAGCATTTT.

The chain links TRBV27 to TRBJ1-4, with 10 bases fitting TRBD1. Germline lookup yields CDR1 MNHEY and CDR2 SMNVEV (reference sequence). CDR3 length: 14 amino acids. J gave up 7 bases and V 7 bases, and 6 bases lay outside the gene matches. The CDR3 DNA reads TGTGCCAGCACCAGGACAGGGGGGCTTGAAAAACTGTTTTTT. As protein: CASTRTGGLEKLFF.

The V call is TRBV4-2, the J call TRBJ2-5; 8 nucleotides match TRBD1. Per the germline V gene, CDR1 is LGHNA and CDR2 is YNFKEQ. V dropped 4 bases and J dropped 4; count of bases not matched to a gene: 11. This CDR3 contains 16 residues. The chain's CDR3 is CASSPQGADPSETQYF. CDR3 nucleotide sequence: TGTGCCAGCAGCCCCCAGGGGGCCGATCCCTCAGAGACCCAGTACTTC.

This chain joins TRBV10-3 and TRBJ1-3, with TRBD1 as a possible D gene (6 bases). The length of the CDR3 is 15 residues. V was clipped by 4 bases and J by 3 bases, with 13 bases between them. Germline CDR1 ENHRY, CDR2 SYGVKD. CDR3 coding DNA: TGTGCCATCAGTGGGAACAACAGGGTTGGAAACACCATATATTTT. This encodes CAISGNNRVGNTIYF.

The genes are TRBV3-1 (or the pseudogene TRBV3-2) and TRBJ1-6; the match to TRBD1 covers 11 bases. This CDR3 contains 19 residues. The germline CDR1 and CDR2 sequences are LGHDT and YNNKEL (reference sequence). Trimming removed 2 bases from V and 4 bases from J; junction bases left unmatched: 10. The CDR3 DNA reads TGTGCCAGCAGCCAAACGTTGGACAGGGGGCCCCGTTATAATTCACCCCTCCACTTT. The encoded protein is CASSQTLDRGPRYNSPLHF.

The CDR3 loop reads CSVSGGDLIYNEQFF. The CDR3 coding sequence is TGCAGCGTTTCTGGCGGGGATCTGATCTACAATGAGCAGTTCTTC. The chain links TRBV29-1 to TRBJ2-1; D is possibly TRBD2 (6 bases). V lost 5 bases to trimming and J lost 3 bases, with 17 bases between them. The germline CDR1 and CDR2 sequences are SQVTM and ANQGSEA. The CDR3 is made up of 15 amino acids.

The V gene is TRBV27, the J gene TRBJ1-1, with D tentatively TRBD1 (6 bases). Germline values: CDR1 MNHEY, CDR2 SMNVEV (reference sequence). The CDR3 has 14 amino acids. V was clipped by 5 bases and J by 5 bases, with 15 bases between them. DNA of the CDR3: TGTGCCAGCAGTCCGCACCACAGGGAAACTGAAGCTTTCTTT. Its translation: CASSPHHRETEAFF.

The chain combines TRBV7-8 with TRBJ2-1, with D possibly matching TRBD2 (5 bases). The germline V gene encodes CDR1 SGHVS and CDR2 FQNEAQ. CDR3 length equals 14 residues. Trimming took 10 bases from V and 0 from J, leaving 13 bases between them. The DNA of the CDR3 is TGTGCCAAGGCACAGCGGAGCTCCTACAATGAGCAGTTCTTC. Its protein product is CAKAQRSSYNEQFF. The full variable domain, its missing parts supplied by reference TRBV7-8 and TRBJ2-1, is GAGVSQSPRYKVAKRGQDVALRCDPISGHVSLFWYQQALGQGPEFLTYFQNEAQLDKSGLPSDRFFAERPEGSVSTLKIQRTQQEDSAVYLCAKAQRSSYNEQFFGPGTRLTVL.

The rearrangement links TRBV2 to TRBJ1-1; TRBD1 matches at 7 bases. Germline CDR1 reads SNHLY; CDR2 reads FYNNEI. CDR3 size: 13 residues. The V gene end was trimmed by 3 bases and the J gene end by 6 bases; junction bases not matched to a gene: 4. The CDR3 spells CASSDDRVAEAFF. The CDR3 DNA reads as TGTGCCAGCAGTGATGACAGGGTCGCTGAAGCTTTCTTT.

The rearrangement uses TRBV4-2 and TRBJ2-7, with TRBD2 matching over 9 bases. Looked up from germline, CDR1 is LGHNA and CDR2 is YNFKEQ. The V segment lost 0 bases and the J segment 2 bases; nucleotides outside the gene matches: 5. The CDR3 is 16 residues long. This chain's CDR3 is CASSQDLPSGAYEQYF. The CDR3, as DNA: TGTGCCAGCAGCCAAGATTTGCCTAGCGGGGCCTACGAGCAGTACTTC.

This chain connects TRBV18 to TRBJ1-2; D uncertain. The length of the CDR3 is 18 residues. The germline CDR1 and CDR2 sequences are KGHSH and LQKENI. The V end was cut by 2 bases, the J end by 2 bases, with 21 bases between. The CDR3 sequence: CASSPSGLTPPLNYGYTF. CDR3 sequence (DNA): TGTGCCAGCTCACCAAGTGGGCTCACCCCGCCCCTCAACTATGGCTACACCTTC.

The chain employs TRBV19 and TRBJ2-1; the D gene is possibly TRBD1 (6 bases). The germline V gene encodes CDR1 LNHDA and CDR2 SQIVND (reference sequence). The CDR3 consists of 18 residues. Trimming removed 7 bases from V and 1 base from J, with 23 bases in between. The DNA of the CDR3 is TGTGCCAGTAATTTTGGGACAACTATATTAGGGTCCTACAATGAGCAGTTCTTC. It specifies CASNFGTTILGSYNEQFF.

The rearrangement joins TRBV7-9 to TRBJ2-1; 10 positions match TRBD1. This CDR3 has 15 residues. Germline CDR1 and CDR2: SEHNR and FQNEAQ (reference sequence). With 2 bases clipped from V and 8 bases from J, the junction kept 6 bases outside the gene matches. CDR3 in amino acids: CASSLRGTGEDEQFF. The DNA for the CDR3 is TGTGCCAGCAGCTTACGCGGGACAGGGGAGGATGAGCAGTTCTTC.

This rearrangement joins TRBV18 to TRBJ2-6, with D uncertain. This CDR3 is built from 16 residues. Deletions cut 2 bases from V and 0 bases from J, with 8 bases between. Germline loops: CDR1 KGHSH, CDR2 LQKENI. This CDR3 is CASSPTSSSGANVLTF. The CDR3 DNA is TGTGCCAGCTCACCAACCAGTTCCTCTGGGGCCAACGTCCTGACTTTC.

CDR3 residues: CATSRDAEADEKLFF. Written as DNA, the CDR3 is TGTGCCACCAGCAGAGACGCAGAAGCGGATGAAAAACTGTTTTTT. The V call is TRBV15, the J call TRBJ1-4; D call uncertain. The length of the CDR3 is 15 residues. Germline assignment: CDR1 LNHNV and CDR2 YYDKDF (reference sequence). V lost 0 bases and J 6 bases, leaving 11 bases between the germline ends.

The V gene is TRBV28, the J gene TRBJ2-7; 7 bases match TRBD2. Trimming took 5 bases from V and 4 from J; bases not matched to a gene: 11. The CDR3 has 15 residues. CDR1 and CDR2 from the germline V gene are MDHEN and SYDVKM. CDR3 region: CASSSREGIKYEQYF. The CDR3 nucleotides read TGTGCCAGCAGTAGCAGGGAGGGGATTAAGTACGAGCAGTACTTC. The variable domain in full, completed from reference TRBV28 and TRBJ2-7, reads DVKVTQSSRYLVKRTGEKVFLECVQDMDHENMFWYRQDPGLGLRLIYFSYDVKMKEKGDIPEGYSVSREKKERFSLILESASTNQTSMYLCASSSREGIKYEQYFGPGTRLTVT.

This sequence joins TRBV19 and TRBJ1-5; D is ambiguous. The germline gives CDR1 LNHDA, CDR2 SQIVND (reference sequence). The length of the CDR3 is 16 residues. V lost 7 bases, J lost 0 bases, and 16 bases lay in between. The CDR3 DNA sequence: TGTGCCAGTATATATGGGTCGGGAAGTAGCAATCAGCCCCAGCATTTT. Its protein product is CASIYGSGSSNQPQHF.

This clone appeared once. The chain employs TRBV10-2 and TRBJ1-1, with TRBD1 matching over 8 bases. The trim removed 6 bases at V and 2 bases at J, leaving 5 bases unmatched. Looked up from germline, CDR1 is WSHSY and CDR2 is SAAADI. This CDR3 contains 14 residues. In nucleotides, the CDR3 is TGCGCCAGCAGCGGAGCAGGGGGCAACACTGAAGCTTTCTTT. Protein product: CASSGAGGNTEAFF.

The V gene is TRBV7-9, the J gene TRBJ1-1, with 9 bases identical to TRBD1. The trim removed 5 bases at V and 7 bases at J, leaving 5 bases unmatched. The CDR3 has 13 residues. The V gene's germline CDR1 is SEHNR and CDR2 FQNEAQ (reference sequence). CDR3 amino acids: CASSLGQGVEAFF. The CDR3 coding sequence is TGTGCCAGCAGCCTGGGACAGGGAGTTGAAGCTTTCTTT.

This chain joins TRBV11-2 and TRBJ2-1, with D perhaps TRBD2 (7 bases). Germline values: CDR1 SGHAT, CDR2 FQNNGV. This CDR3 contains 15 residues. V shed 4 bases and J shed 6 bases, with 16 bases lying between them. The CDR3 DNA follows: TGTGCCAGCAGCTCTAGGCGGGGGCAAGTCAATGAGCAGTTCTTC. This codes for CASSSRRGQVNEQFF.

The V gene is TRBV27, the J gene TRBJ1-1, with 8 bases fitting TRBD1. Germline V gene sequence: CDR1 MNHEY, CDR2 SMNVEV (reference sequence). The CDR3 is 15 residues long. Trimming at V came to 2 bases and at J to 6 bases, leaving 8 bases not matched to a gene. CDR3 coding DNA: TGTGCCAGCAGTTTAGTGGGACAGGTTCTCTCTGAAGCTTTCTTT. It translates to CASSLVGQVLSEAFF.

V is TRBV12-3 or TRBV12-4 and J is TRBJ2-2; the D is unclear. The CDR3 runs to 12 residues. Trimming removed 2 bases from V and 6 bases from J, with 4 bases in between. The CDR3 region has the DNA TGTGCCAGCAGTTTACAGGCCGGGGAGCTGTTTTTT. As protein: CASSLQAGELFF.

The rearrangement links TRBV10-3 to TRBJ1-6, with D possibly TRBD1 on 6 matching bases. Between the trimmed V and J ends, which lost 0 bases and 6 bases, there was a span of 15 bases. The CDR3 has 17 residues. The germline gives CDR1 ENHRY, CDR2 SYGVKD. CDR3 sequence: CAISESNSQGANSPLHF. CDR3 bases: TGTGCCATCAGTGAGTCTAACTCACAGGGTGCTAATTCACCCCTCCACTTT.